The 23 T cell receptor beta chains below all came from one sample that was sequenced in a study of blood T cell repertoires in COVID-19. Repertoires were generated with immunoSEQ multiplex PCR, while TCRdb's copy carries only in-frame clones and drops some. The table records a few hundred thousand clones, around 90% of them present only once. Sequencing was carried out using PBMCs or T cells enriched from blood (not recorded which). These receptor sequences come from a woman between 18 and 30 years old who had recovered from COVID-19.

CDR3 nucleotides: TGTGCCACCAGCAGAGCCTCAAATGAGGGCTACACCTTC. This encodes CATSRASNEGYTF. The rearrangement uses TRBV15 and TRBJ1-2; D uncertain. CDR1 is LNHNV and CDR2 is YYDKDF in the germline V gene (reference sequence). The CDR3 length is 13 residues. V dropped 1 base and J dropped 8 bases, with 11 bases sitting between them.

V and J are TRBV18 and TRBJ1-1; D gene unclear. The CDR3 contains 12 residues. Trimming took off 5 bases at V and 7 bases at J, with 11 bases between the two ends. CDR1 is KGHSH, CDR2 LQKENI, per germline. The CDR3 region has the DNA TGTGCCAGCTCAGCGCTACTGAATGAAGCTTTCTTT. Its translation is CASSALLNEAFF.

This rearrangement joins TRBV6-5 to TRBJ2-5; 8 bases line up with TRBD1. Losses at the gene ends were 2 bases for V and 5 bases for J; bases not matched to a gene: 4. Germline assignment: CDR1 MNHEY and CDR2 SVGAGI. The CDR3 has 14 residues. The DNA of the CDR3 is TGTGCCAGCAGTTACCAGGGGGCGGGGGAGACCCAGTACTTC. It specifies CASSYQGAGETQYF.

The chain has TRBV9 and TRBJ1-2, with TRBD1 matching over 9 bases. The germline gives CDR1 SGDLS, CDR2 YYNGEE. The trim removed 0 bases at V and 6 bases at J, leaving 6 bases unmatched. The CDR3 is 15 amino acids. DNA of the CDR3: TGTGCCAGCAGCGTAGACGGGACAGGGTACAATGGCTACACCTTC. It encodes CASSVDGTGYNGYTF.

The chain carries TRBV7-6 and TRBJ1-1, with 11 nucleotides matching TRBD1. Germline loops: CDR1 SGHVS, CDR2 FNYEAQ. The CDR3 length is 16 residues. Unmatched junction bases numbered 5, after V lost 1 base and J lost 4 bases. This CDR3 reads CASSLVSGTGGTEAFF. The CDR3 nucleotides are TGTGCCAGCAGCTTAGTTAGCGGGACAGGGGGCACTGAAGCTTTCTTT.

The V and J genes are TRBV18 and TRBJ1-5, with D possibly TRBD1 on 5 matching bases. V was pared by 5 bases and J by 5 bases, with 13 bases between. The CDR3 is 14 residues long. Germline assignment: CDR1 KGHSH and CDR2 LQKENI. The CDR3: CASSMRGGDQPQHF. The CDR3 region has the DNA TGTGCCAGCTCAATGCGGGGAGGGGATCAGCCCCAGCATTTT.

Here the CDR3 reads CATSRDLVGRGAGNQPQHF. The DNA for the CDR3 is TGTGCCACCAGCAGAGATTTAGTCGGGAGGGGCGCAGGCAATCAGCCCCAGCATTTT. This chain joins TRBV15 and TRBJ1-5, with TRBD1 as a possible D gene (5 bases). V lost 0 bases and J 2 bases, leaving 20 bases between the germline ends. Germline CDR1 LNHNV, CDR2 YYDKDF (reference sequence). This CDR3 spans 19 amino acids. Supplemented by reference TRBV15 and TRBJ1-5, the full variable domain reads DAMVIQNPRYQVTQFGKPVTLSCSQTLNHNVMYWYQQKSSQAPKLLFHYYDKDFNNEADTPDNFQSRRPNTSFCFLDIRSPGLGDTAMYLCATSRDLVGRGAGNQPQHFGDGTRLSIL.

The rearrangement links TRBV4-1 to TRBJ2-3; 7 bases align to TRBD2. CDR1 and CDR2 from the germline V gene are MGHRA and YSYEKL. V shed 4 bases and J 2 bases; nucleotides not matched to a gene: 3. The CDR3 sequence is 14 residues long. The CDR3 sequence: CASSLRLATDTQYF. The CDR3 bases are TGCGCCAGCAGCCTACGACTAGCCACAGATACGCAGTATTTT.

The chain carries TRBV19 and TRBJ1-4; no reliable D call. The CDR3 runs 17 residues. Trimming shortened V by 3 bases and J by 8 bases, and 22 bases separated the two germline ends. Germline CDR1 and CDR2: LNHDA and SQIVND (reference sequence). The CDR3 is CASSIFGGQLGREKLFF. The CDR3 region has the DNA TGTGCCAGTAGTATTTTCGGAGGGCAGCTCGGTCGGGAAAAACTGTTTTTT. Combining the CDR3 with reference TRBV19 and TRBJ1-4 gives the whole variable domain DGGITQSPKYLFRKEGQNVTLSCEQNLNHDAMYWYRQDPGQGLRLIYYSQIVNDFQKGDIAEGYSVSREKKESFPLTVTSAQKNPTAFYLCASSIFGGQLGREKLFFGSGTQLSVL.

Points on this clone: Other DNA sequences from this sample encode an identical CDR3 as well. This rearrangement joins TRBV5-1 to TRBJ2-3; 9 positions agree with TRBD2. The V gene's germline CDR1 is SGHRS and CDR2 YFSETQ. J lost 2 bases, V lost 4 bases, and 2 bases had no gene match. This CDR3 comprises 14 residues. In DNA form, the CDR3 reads TGCGCCAGCAGCAGGGGACTAGCCACAGATACGCAGTATTTT. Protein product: CASSRGLATDTQYF.

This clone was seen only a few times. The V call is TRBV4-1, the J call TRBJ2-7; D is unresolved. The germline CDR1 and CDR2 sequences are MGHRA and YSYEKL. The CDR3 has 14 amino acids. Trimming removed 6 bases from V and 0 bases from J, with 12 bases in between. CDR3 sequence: CASSLTRVSYEQYF. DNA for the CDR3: TGCGCCAGCAGTCTTACTCGAGTCTCCTACGAGCAGTACTTC.

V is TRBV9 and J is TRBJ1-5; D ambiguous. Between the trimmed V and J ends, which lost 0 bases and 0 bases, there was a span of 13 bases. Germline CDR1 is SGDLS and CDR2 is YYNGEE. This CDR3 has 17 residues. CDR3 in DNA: TGTGCCAGCAGCGTAGCCCCCACACCGAATAGCAATCAGCCCCAGCATTTT. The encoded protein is CASSVAPTPNSNQPQHF.

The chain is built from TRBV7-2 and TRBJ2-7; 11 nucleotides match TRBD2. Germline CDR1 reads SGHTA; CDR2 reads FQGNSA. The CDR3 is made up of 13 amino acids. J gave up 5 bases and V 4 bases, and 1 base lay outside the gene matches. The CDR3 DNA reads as TGTGCCAGCAGCTCGACTAGCGGGGACGAGCAGTACTTC. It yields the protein CASSSTSGDEQYF.

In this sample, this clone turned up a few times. CDR3 nucleotide sequence: TGTGCCAGCAGCCTCAGGGGACGGTGGAATGAAAAACTGTTTTTT. Protein product: CASSLRGRWNEKLFF. The rearrangement links TRBV3-1 (or the pseudogene TRBV3-2) to TRBJ1-4; a possible D gene is TRBD1 (6 bases). The germline V gene encodes CDR1 LGHDT and CDR2 YNNKEL (reference sequence). The CDR3 is 15 amino acids. V was shortened by 4 bases and J by 5 bases, with 14 bases between the two germline ends.

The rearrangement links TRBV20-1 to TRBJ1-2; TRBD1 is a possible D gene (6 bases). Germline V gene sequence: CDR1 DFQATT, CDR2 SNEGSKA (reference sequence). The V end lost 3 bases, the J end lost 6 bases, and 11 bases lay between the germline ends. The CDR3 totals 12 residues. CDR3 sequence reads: CSASTGSNGYTF. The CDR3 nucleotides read TGCAGTGCTAGTACAGGGTCAAATGGCTACACCTTC.

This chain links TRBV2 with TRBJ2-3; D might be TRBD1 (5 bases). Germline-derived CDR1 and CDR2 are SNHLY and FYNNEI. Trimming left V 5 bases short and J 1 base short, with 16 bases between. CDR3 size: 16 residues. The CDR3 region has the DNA TGTGCCAGCAGTTGGACAATTTCTAGGGGCACAGATACGCAGTATTTT. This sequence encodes CASSWTISRGTDTQYF. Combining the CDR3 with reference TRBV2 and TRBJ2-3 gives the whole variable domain EPEVTQTPSHQVTQMGQEVILRCVPISNHLYFYWYRQILGQKVEFLVSFYNNEISEKSEIFDDQFSVERPDGSNFTLKIRSTKLEDSAMYFCASSWTISRGTDTQYFGPGTRLTVL.

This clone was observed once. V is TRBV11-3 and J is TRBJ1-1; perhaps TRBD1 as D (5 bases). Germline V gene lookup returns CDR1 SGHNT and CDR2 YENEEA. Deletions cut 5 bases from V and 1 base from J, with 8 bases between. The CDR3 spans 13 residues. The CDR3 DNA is TGTGCCAGCAGCCCCACAGGGAACACTGAAGCTTTCTTT. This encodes CASSPTGNTEAFF.

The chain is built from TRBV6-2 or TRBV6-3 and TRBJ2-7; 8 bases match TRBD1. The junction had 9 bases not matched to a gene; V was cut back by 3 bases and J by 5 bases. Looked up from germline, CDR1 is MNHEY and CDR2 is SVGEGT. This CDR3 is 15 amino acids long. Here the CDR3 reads CASSYLQGAGHEQYF. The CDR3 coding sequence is TGTGCCAGCAGTTATCTTCAGGGGGCTGGGCACGAGCAGTACTTC.

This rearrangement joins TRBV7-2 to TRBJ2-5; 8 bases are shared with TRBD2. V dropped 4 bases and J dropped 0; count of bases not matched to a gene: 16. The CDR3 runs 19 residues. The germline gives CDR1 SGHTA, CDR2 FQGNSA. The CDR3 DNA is TGTGCCAGCAGCTCTCCCCGGGCCAGCGGGGGCCCGTACCAAGAGACCCAGTACTTC. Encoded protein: CASSSPRASGGPYQETQYF. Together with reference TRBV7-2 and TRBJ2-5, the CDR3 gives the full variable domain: GAGVSQSPSNKVTEKGKDVELRCDPISGHTALYWYRQSLGQGLEFLIYFQGNSAPDKSGLPSDRFSAERTGGSVSTLTIQRTQQEDSAVYLCASSSPRASGGPYQETQYFGPGTRLLVL.

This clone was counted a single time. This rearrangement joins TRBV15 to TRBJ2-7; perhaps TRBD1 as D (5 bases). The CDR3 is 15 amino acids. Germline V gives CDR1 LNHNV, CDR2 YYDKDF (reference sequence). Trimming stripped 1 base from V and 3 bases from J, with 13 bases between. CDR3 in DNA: TGTGCCACCAGCAGAGGGGCGGACCAGGGCTACGAGCAGTACTTC. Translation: CATSRGADQGYEQYF.

As DNA, the CDR3 is TGTGCCAGCAGCTCCAGCAGGGGGACTGAAGCTTTCTTT. It translates to CASSSSRGTEAFF. This chain connects TRBV11-3 to TRBJ1-1; 7 bases line up with TRBD1. Germline loops: CDR1 SGHNT, CDR2 YENEEA. Germline trimming cut 4 bases from V and 5 bases from J; bases unmatched to any gene: 4. The CDR3 consists of 13 residues.

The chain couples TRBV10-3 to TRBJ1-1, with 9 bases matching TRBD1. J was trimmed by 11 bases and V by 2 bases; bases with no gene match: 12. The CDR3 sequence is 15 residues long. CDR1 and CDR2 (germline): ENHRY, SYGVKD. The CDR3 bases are TGTGCCATCAGTGAGGGAACAGGGGGCAGCGGGCGGGCTTTCTTT. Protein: CAISEGTGGSGRAFF.

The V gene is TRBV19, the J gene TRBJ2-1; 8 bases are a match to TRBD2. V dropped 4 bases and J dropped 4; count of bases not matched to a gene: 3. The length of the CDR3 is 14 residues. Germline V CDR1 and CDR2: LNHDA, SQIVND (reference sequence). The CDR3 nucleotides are TGTGCCAGTAGTAGGTCTAGCGGGTACAATGAGCAGTTCTTC. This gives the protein CASSRSSGYNEQFF.